This T cell receptor (beta chain) was sequenced during a study of radiotherapy plus CTLA-4 blockade in lung cancer. V shed 3 bases and J shed 3 bases, with 9 bases lying between them. The CDR3 runs to 13 residues. Germline CDR1 MNHNS, CDR2 SASEGT. The protocol was immunoSEQ multiplex PCR, while the TCRdb copy is restricted to in-frame clones and leaves out a portion. The data hold approximately 100,000 clones, with 85% observed a single time. The material was peripheral blood, obtained from a patient treated with radiotherapy plus ipilimumab. This receptor was identified in a human donor with non-small cell lung cancer that progressed on radiotherapy plus ipilimumab. Some clones in this sample may be carry-over from other donors' samples. The V call is TRBV6-1, the J call TRBJ2-7; D gene uncertain. DNA of the CDR3: TGTGCCAGCAGTGAGGCACAGAACTACGAGCAGTACTTC. This sequence encodes CASSEAQNYEQYF.